This passage covers 9 T cell receptor beta chains from one sample sequenced in a study of cytomegalovirus exposure and HLA in healthy donors (dated by TCRdb to the late 2010s). The library came from the immunoSEQ multiplex PCR assay. For the multiplex PCR, a mixture combining 60 forward primers for TCR Vbeta segments and 13 reverse primers for TCR Jbeta segments was used. TCRdb limited this immuneACCESS table to in-frame rearrangements with V and J called. A share of clones is missing; checked studies link under half to unresolved V genes, and the rest is unexplained. Here the sample has about 140,000 clones; nearly 80% occur a single time. Roughly 4.7% of the sample is taken by the ten largest. The sample taken for sequencing was PBMCs. These receptors originate from a male donor in good health and CMV-seronegative.

This CDR3 is CASSSTGDPWGYTF. As DNA, the CDR3 is TGTGCCAGCAGCTCTACAGGGGATCCCTGGGGCTACACCTTC. V usage is TRBV7-2 and J usage is TRBJ1-2; the match to TRBD1 covers 7 bases. The CDR3 sequence is 14 residues long. Germline V gives CDR1 SGHTA, CDR2 FQGNSA. The V and J ends lost 4 bases and 8 bases, in that order; junction bases with no gene match: 10.

The chain links TRBV5-5 to TRBJ1-2, with D possibly matching TRBD1 (6 bases). Germline CDR1 and CDR2: SGHKS and YYEKEE (reference sequence). V was shortened by 4 bases and J by 14 bases, with 18 bases between the two germline ends. This CDR3 spans 12 amino acids. CDR3 coding DNA: TGTGCCAGCAGCCGAGAGGGGGGGCCCCAAACCTTC. Its protein product is CASSREGGPQTF.

This chain connects TRBV25-1 to TRBJ2-1; a weak D match, TRBD1 (6 bases). V dropped 5 bases and J dropped 6 bases, with 8 bases sitting between them. This CDR3 comprises 12 residues. The V gene's germline CDR1 is MGHDK and CDR2 SYGVNS. CDR3 sequence: CASSLQGNEQFF. DNA of the CDR3: TGTGCCAGCAGTCTACAGGGCAATGAGCAGTTCTTC.

This clone was detected only a few times. This rearrangement joins TRBV30 to TRBJ2-3, with D possibly matching TRBD2 (5 bases). The V gene lost 3 bases and the J gene lost 4 bases, with 11 bases spanning the gap. Germline V lookup: CDR1 GTSNPN, CDR2 SVGIG (reference sequence). The CDR3 loop spans 13 amino acids. CDR3 bases: TGTGCCTGGAGCAGAAGGCGGGCAGATACGCAGTATTTT. It specifies CAWSRRRADTQYF.

The chain recombines TRBV19 with TRBJ1-1; D perhaps matches TRBD1 (5 bases). The CDR3 extends over 18 amino acids. Germline V gene sequence: CDR1 LNHDA, CDR2 SQIVND (reference sequence). Trimming stripped 6 bases from V and 1 base from J, with 24 bases between. The CDR3 DNA reads as TGTGCCAGTAGAAAGACTGATCGATTGACAGCCAGGAACACTGAAGCTTTCTTT. Its translation: CASRKTDRLTARNTEAFF.

This clone occurred once. The chain uses TRBV30 and TRBJ2-2; the D gene is possibly TRBD1 (5 bases). Germline V gene sequence: CDR1 GTSNPN, CDR2 SVGIG (reference sequence). This CDR3 is built from 13 residues. Trimming removed 1 base from V and 7 bases from J, with 10 bases in between. CDR3 sequence reads: CAWSGGQGGELFF. In nucleotides, the CDR3 is TGTGCCTGGAGTGGGGGTCAGGGCGGGGAGCTGTTTTTT.

This chain joins TRBV2 and TRBJ2-7, with a weak D call TRBD1 (6 bases). Germline V gives CDR1 SNHLY, CDR2 FYNNEI. Trimming removed 4 bases at V and 5 bases at J, with 15 bases between. The CDR3 loop spans 14 amino acids. CDR3 DNA: TGTGCCAGCAGTGGATTTCAGGGGCGTAACGAGCAGTACTTC. It codes for CASSGFQGRNEQYF.

The chain links TRBV21-1 to TRBJ1-3. TRBV21-1 represents a pseudogene. The CDR3 sequence is 11 residues long. CDR3 nucleotides: TGTGCGCTATGGGAGGGAAACACCATATATTTT. This gives the protein CALWEGNTIYF.

This clone showed up just a few times. In DNA, the CDR3 is TGCGCCAGCAGCCTATGGACAGGGGTAGAGACCCAGTACTTC. Its protein product is CASSLWTGVETQYF. The V and J genes are TRBV5-1 and TRBJ2-5; 9 nucleotides align to TRBD1. CDR3 length: 14 amino acids. CDR1 is SGHRS and CDR2 is YFSETQ in the germline V gene. J was trimmed by 4 bases and V by 4 bases; bases with no gene match: 5.